This T cell receptor beta chain was obtained from a study of T cell responses to AZD1222 COVID-19 vaccine. Study-level results: Across the whole spike, CD4 TCRs peaked at regions 160-218 and 743-854.

Second doses were pooled across both intervals (about 4 or about 12 weeks). This clone has a handful of counts. Its target is not known. Method: immunoSEQ multiplex PCR; TCRdb's copy keeps in-frame clones and lacks some. The table includes 80,000 or so clones, 80% to 90% detected once. V was pared by 7 bases and J by 6 bases, with 15 bases between. Looked up from germline, CDR1 is MNHEY and CDR2 is SMNVEV (reference sequence). This CDR3 contains 14 residues. This chain uses TRBV27 with TRBJ2-2, with D possibly matching TRBD2 (7 bases). Source: peripheral blood, taken 28 days after the second AZD1222 dose. The sequence was obtained from an adult who received the AZD1222 COVID-19 vaccine. For the CDR3, the DNA is TGTGCCAGCAATATAAGGGGGGGTGCCGGGGAGCTGTTTTTT. Protein: CASNIRGGAGELFF.